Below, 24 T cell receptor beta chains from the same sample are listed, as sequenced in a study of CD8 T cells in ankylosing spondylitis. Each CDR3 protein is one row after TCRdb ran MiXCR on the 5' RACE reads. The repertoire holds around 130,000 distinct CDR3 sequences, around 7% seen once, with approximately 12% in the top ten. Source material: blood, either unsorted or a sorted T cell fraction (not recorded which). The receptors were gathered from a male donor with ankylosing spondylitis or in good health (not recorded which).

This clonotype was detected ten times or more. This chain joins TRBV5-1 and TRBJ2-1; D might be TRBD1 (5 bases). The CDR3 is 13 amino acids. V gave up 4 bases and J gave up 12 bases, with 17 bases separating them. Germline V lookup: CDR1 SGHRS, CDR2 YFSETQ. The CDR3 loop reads CASSGQLEGVQFF. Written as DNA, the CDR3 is TGCGCCAGCAGCGGCCAATTAGAAGGGGTGCAGTTCTTC.

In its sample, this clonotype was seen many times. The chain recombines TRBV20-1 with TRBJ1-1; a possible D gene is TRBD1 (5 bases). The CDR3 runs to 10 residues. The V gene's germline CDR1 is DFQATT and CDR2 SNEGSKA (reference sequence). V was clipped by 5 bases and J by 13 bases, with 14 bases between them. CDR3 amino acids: CSASRRDGFF. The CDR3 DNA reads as TGCAGTGCTTCTCGCAGGGACGGTTTCTTT.

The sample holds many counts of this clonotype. In nucleotides, the CDR3 is TGTGCCAGCAGCTTAGCTGGGGGACTCAGCTCCTACGAGCAGTACTTC. It translates to CASSLAGGLSSYEQYF. The chain recombines TRBV7-9 with TRBJ2-7; maybe TRBD2 (6 bases). Germline V gives CDR1 SEHNR, CDR2 FQNEAQ (reference sequence). The CDR3 totals 16 residues. V was shortened by 0 bases and J by 0 bases, with 12 bases between the two germline ends.

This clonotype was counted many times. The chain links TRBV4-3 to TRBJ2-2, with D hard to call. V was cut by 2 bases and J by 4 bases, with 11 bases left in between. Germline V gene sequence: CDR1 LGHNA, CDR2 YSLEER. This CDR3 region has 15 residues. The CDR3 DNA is TGCGCCAGCAGCCAATTTTATGGCCCCACCGGGGAGCTGTTTTTT. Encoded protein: CASSQFYGPTGELFF.

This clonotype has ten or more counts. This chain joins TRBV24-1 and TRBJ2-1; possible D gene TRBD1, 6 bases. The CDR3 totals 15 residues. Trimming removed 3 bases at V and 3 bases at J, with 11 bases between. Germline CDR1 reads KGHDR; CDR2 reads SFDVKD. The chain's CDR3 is CATSDPTDSYNEQFF. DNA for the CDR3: TGTGCCACCAGTGATCCCACGGACAGCTACAATGAGCAGTTCTTC.

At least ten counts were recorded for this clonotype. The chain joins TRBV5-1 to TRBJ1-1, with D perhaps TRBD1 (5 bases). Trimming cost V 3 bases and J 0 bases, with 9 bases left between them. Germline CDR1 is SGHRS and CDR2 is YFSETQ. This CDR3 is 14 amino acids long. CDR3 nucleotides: TGCGCCAGCAGCTCGGGACCGGTGAACACTGAAGCTTTCTTT. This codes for CASSSGPVNTEAFF.

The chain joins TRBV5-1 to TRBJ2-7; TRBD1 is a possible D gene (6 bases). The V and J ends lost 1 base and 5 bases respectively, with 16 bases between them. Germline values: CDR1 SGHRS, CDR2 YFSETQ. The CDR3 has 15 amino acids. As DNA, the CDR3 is TGCGCCAGCAGCTTGTTGGCGACAGGCGTTAACGAGCAGTACTTC. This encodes CASSLLATGVNEQYF.

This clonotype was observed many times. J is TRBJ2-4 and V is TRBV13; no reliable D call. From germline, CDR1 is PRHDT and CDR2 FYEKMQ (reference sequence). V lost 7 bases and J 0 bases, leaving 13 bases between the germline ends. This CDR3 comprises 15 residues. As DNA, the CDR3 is TGTGCCAGCACTATGACCGCTCTAGCCAAAAACATTCAGTACTTC. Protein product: CASTMTALAKNIQYF.

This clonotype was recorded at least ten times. This CDR3 reads CASSQTLYEQYF. CDR3 DNA: TGCGCCAGCAGCCAGACACTCTACGAGCAGTACTTC. The rearrangement links TRBV5-1 to TRBJ2-7; D is ambiguous. The V and J ends lost 4 bases and 3 bases respectively, with 8 bases between them. The CDR3 length is 12 residues. The germline CDR1 and CDR2 sequences are SGHRS and YFSETQ.

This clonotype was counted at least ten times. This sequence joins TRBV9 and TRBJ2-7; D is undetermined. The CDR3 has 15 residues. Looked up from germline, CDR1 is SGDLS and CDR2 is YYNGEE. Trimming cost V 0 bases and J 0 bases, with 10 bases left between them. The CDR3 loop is CASSVGPDSSYEQYF. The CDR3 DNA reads TGTGCCAGCAGCGTAGGCCCCGATAGCTCCTACGAGCAGTACTTC. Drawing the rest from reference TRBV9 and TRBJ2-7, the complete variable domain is DSGVTQTPKHLITATGQRVTLRCSPRSGDLSVYWYQQSLDQGLQFLIQYYNGEERAKGNILERFSAQQFPDLHSELNLSSLELGDSALYFCASSVGPDSSYEQYFGPGTRLTVT.

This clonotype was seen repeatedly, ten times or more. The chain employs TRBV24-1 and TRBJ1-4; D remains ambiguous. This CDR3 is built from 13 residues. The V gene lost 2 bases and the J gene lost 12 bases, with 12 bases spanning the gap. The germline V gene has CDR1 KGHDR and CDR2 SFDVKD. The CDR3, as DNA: TGTGCCACCAGTGATTGGGATTTCCGGGAACTGTTTTTT. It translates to CATSDWDFRELFF.

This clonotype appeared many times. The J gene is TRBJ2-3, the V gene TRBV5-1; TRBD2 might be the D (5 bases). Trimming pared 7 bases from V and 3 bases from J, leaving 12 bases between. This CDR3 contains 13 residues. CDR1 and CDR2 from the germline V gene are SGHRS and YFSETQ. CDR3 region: CASRGLITDTQYF. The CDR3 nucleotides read TGCGCCAGCCGAGGGTTGATTACAGATACGCAGTATTTT.

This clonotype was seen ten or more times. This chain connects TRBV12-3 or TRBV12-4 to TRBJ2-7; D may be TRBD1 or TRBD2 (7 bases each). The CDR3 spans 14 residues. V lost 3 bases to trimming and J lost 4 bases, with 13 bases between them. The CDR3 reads CASSLSGGGYEQYF. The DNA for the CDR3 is TGTGCCAGCAGTTTGTCAGGGGGAGGGTACGAGCAGTACTTC.

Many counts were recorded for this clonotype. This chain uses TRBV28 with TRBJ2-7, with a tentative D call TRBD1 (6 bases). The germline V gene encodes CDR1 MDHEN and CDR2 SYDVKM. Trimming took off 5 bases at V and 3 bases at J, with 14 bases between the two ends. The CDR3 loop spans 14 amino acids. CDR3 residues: CASSRAGAGYEQYF. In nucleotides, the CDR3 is TGTGCCAGCAGTCGAGCAGGGGCTGGCTACGAGCAGTACTTC.

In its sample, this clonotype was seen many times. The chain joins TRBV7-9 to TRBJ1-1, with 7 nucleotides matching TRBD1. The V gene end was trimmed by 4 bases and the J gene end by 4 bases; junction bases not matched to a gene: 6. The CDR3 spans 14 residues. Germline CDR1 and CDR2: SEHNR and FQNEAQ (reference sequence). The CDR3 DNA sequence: TGTGCCAGCAGCTCGACAGGGAGTCCCACTGAAGCTTTCTTT. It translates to CASSSTGSPTEAFF.

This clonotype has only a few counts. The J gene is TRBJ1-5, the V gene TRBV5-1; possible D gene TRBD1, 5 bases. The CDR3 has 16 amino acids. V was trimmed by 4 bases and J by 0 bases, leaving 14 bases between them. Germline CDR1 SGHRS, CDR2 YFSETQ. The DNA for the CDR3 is TGCGCCAGCAGCGTCGGGGGGGTCGATAGCAATCAGCCCCAGCATTTT. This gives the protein CASSVGGVDSNQPQHF. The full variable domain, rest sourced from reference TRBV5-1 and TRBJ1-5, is KAGVTQTPRYLIKTRGQQVTLSCSPISGHRSVSWYQQTPGQGLQFLFEYFSETQRNKGNFPGRFSGRQFSNSRSEMNVSTLELGDSALYLCASSVGGVDSNQPQHFGDGTRLSIL.

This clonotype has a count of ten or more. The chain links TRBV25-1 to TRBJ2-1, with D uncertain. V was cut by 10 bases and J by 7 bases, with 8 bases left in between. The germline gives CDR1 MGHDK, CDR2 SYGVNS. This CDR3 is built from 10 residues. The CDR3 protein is CATQLNEQFF. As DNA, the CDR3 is TGTGCCACCCAACTTAATGAGCAGTTCTTC. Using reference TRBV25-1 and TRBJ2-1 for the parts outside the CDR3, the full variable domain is EADIYQTPRYLVIGTGKKITLECSQTMGHDKMYWYQQDPGMELHLIHYSYGVNSTEKGDLSSESTVSRIRTEHFPLTLESARPSHTSQYLCATQLNEQFFGPGTRLTVL.

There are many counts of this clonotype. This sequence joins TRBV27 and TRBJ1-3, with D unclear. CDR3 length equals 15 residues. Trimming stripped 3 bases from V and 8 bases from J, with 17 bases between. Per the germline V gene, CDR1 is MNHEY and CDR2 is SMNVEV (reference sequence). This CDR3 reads CASSLGARISDTIYF. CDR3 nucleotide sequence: TGTGCCAGCAGTTTGGGTGCGAGAATTTCGGACACCATATATTTT.

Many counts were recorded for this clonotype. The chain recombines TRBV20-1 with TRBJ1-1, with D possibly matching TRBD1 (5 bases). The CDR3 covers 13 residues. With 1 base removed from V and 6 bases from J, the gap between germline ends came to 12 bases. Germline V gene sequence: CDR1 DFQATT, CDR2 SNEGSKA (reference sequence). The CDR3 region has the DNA TGCAGTGCTAGAGTAGTAGGGGAGTCTGAAGCTTTCTTT. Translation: CSARVVGESEAFF.

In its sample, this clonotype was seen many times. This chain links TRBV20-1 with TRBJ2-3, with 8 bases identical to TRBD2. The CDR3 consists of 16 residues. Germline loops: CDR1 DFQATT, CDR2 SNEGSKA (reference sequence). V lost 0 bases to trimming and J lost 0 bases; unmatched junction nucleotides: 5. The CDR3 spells CSARDLRGASTDTQYF. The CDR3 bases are TGCAGTGCTAGAGATTTGCGGGGGGCAAGCACAGATACGCAGTATTTT.

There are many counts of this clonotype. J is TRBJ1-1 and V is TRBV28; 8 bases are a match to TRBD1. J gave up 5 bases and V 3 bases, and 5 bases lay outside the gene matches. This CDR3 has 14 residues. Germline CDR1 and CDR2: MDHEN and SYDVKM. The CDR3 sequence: CASSLTGVGTEAFF. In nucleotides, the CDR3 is TGTGCCAGCAGTTTGACAGGGGTGGGAACTGAAGCTTTCTTT.

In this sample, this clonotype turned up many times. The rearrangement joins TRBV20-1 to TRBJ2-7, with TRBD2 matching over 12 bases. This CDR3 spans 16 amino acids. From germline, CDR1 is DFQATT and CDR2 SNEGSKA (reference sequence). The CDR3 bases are TGCAGCCCGGGTGATTCTAGCGGGAGGGTTTCCTACGAGCAGTACTTC. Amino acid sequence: CSPGDSSGRVSYEQYF.

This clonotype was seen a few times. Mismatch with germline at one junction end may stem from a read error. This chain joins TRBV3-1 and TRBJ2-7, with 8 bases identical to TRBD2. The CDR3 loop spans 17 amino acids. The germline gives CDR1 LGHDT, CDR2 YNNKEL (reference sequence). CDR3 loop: CATSEAYAGGGSYEQYF. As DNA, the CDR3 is TGTGCCACCAGCGAAGCTTATGCGGGAGGAGGTTCCTACGAGCAGTACTTC.

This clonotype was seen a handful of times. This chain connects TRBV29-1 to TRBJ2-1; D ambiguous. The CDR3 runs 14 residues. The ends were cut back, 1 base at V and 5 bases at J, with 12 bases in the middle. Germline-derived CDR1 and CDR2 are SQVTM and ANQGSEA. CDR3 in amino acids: CSVEGERRNNEQFF. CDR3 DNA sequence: TGCAGCGTTGAAGGGGAAAGGAGAAACAATGAGCAGTTCTTC.